Shown below are 7 T cell receptor beta chains from a single sample sequenced in a study of blood T cell repertoires in COVID-19. TCRdb's copy holds only in-frame clones and misses some; the assay was immunoSEQ multiplex PCR. The sample includes about 300,000 clones, roughly 90% of them seen just once. The sample comprised peripheral blood. These receptors originate from a middle-aged man with acute or convalescent COVID-19.

This clone has just a few counts. The CDR3 DNA is TGTGCCAGCAGCCTGGAGGGGTGGGTTGGCTACACCTTC. Amino acid sequence: CASSLEGWVGYTF. The chain links TRBV12-3 or TRBV12-4 to TRBJ1-2, with D possibly matching TRBD1 (5 bases). This CDR3 has 13 amino acids. The V end was cut by 6 bases, the J end by 7 bases, with 15 bases between.

The chain couples TRBV10-1 to TRBJ1-2; D is undetermined. In germline, CDR1 is WNHNN, CDR2 SYGVQD (reference sequence). CDR3 length: 13 residues. Trimming stripped 3 bases from V and 2 bases from J, with 7 bases between. CDR3 sequence: CASSENLNYGYTF. DNA for the CDR3: TGCGCCAGCAGTGAAAACTTAAACTATGGCTACACCTTC.

J is TRBJ1-4 and V is TRBV11-2; D is unclear. V dropped 4 bases and J dropped 8 bases, with 11 bases sitting between them. Germline CDR1 is SGHAT and CDR2 is FQNNGV. This CDR3 comprises 13 residues. CDR3 residues: CASSSGLGEKLFF. The CDR3 nucleotides read TGTGCCAGCAGCTCCGGACTAGGAGAAAAACTGTTTTTT.

The chain has TRBV7-2 and TRBJ2-1, with 12 bases aligning to TRBD1. V lost 1 base to trimming and J lost 8 bases; unmatched junction nucleotides: 6. The CDR3 covers 16 residues. CDR1 SGHTA and CDR2 FQGNSA come from the germline V gene. The chain's CDR3 is CASSLDGDRGRDEQFF. The CDR3 nucleotides read TGTGCCAGCAGCTTAGACGGGGACAGGGGGCGCGATGAGCAGTTCTTC.

A word on this clone: Other DNA sequences in this specimen translate into the identical CDR3. The chain joins TRBV3-1 (or the pseudogene TRBV3-2) to TRBJ1-5; D unresolved. CDR1 is LGHDT and CDR2 is YNNKEL in the germline V gene (reference sequence). The CDR3 spans 12 residues. The V gene lost 3 bases and the J gene lost 3 bases, with 3 bases spanning the gap. Here the CDR3 DNA reads TGTGCCAGCAGCCAGTACAATCAGCCCCAGCATTTT. Protein sequence: CASSQYNQPQHF.

This chain connects TRBV5-1 to TRBJ2-2; tentatively, D is TRBD2 (6 bases). V lost 4 bases, J lost 5 bases, and 15 bases lay in between. Germline CDR1 reads SGHRS; CDR2 reads YFSETQ. The length of the CDR3 is 15 residues. Here the CDR3 reads CASSIWDSLTGELFF. CDR3 DNA: TGCGCCAGCAGCATATGGGACTCCCTAACCGGGGAGCTGTTTTTT.

The genes are TRBV7-6 and TRBJ1-2; the match to TRBD1 covers 8 bases. The CDR3 loop spans 15 amino acids. The germline V gene encodes CDR1 SGHVS and CDR2 FNYEAQ. J was trimmed by 4 bases and V by 1 base; bases with no gene match: 5. Here the CDR3 reads CASSLGPGGGYGYTF. The CDR3 nucleotides read TGTGCCAGCAGCTTAGGGCCAGGGGGCGGCTATGGCTACACCTTC.